Below, 20 T cell receptor beta chains from the same sample are listed, as sequenced in a study of tumor and adjacent non-tumor tissue in lung cancer. The template was RNA from unsorted bulk tissue. Distant lung tissue was collected more than 3 cm away from the tumor edge. A modified ARM-PCR protocol with three rounds of nested PCR amplified TCRbeta. TCRdb analysed the multiplex PCR reads with MiXCR anew, one entry per CDR3 protein. The sample contains about 110,000 distinct CDR3 sequences, about 63% of which appear only once. The sequencing sample was made of distant non-tumor lung tissue. These receptors originate from a man between 60 and 75 years old with non-small cell lung cancer.

On this clonotype: The junction differs from germline at one of its ends, possibly a read error. The chain has TRBV6-2 or TRBV6-3 and TRBJ1-1, with a tentative D call TRBD1 (5 bases). This CDR3 region has 13 residues. CDR1 is MNHEY, CDR2 SVGEGT, per germline. The CDR3 region is CASRWGPNIETFF. CDR3 sequence (DNA): TGTGCCAGCAGATGGGGACCGAACATTGAAACTTTCTTT.

A remark on this clonotype: A read error may produce the germline difference seen at one junction end. The chain employs TRBV4-3 and TRBJ1-3; D ambiguous. This CDR3 spans 16 amino acids. The germline gives CDR1 LGHNA, CDR2 YSLEER. The CDR3 DNA reads as TGCGCCAGCAGCGAAGATCCGGGCTACTCTGGAAACACCATATATTTT. Translated: CASSEDPGYSGNTIYF.

A few counts support this clonotype. The chain carries TRBV7-8 and TRBJ1-3, with a possible D match to TRBD1 (6 bases). This CDR3 is 13 amino acids long. The V end lost 5 bases, the J end lost 7 bases, and 12 bases lay between the germline ends. Germline V gene sequence: CDR1 SGHVS, CDR2 FQNEAQ. CDR3 amino acids: CASSRTRGNTIYF. CDR3 nucleotides: TGTGCCAGCAGCCGAACTAGGGGGAACACCATATATTTT.

Regarding this clonotype: This may be a read error, as it is one base from a much larger clone. The chain uses TRBV6-5 and TRBJ1-2; D ambiguous. Germline assignment: CDR1 MNHEY and CDR2 SVGAGI. Trimming pared 6 bases from V and 4 bases from J, leaving 15 bases between. The CDR3 extends over 14 amino acids. DNA of the CDR3: TGTGCCAGCAGGAAAACTGAGGCTGGCTATGGCTACACCTTC. Translation: CASRKTEAGYGYTF.

A few counts support this clonotype. Sequence at one end of the junction differs from germline and may be a read error. The chain is built from TRBV5-1 and TRBJ2-7; 10 nucleotides align to TRBD1. CDR3 length equals 14 residues. CDR1 is SGHRS, CDR2 YFSETQ, per germline. Written as DNA, the CDR3 is TGCGCCAGCAGCTTCCGGGACAGGGGTCAGGAGCGGTACTTC. This translates into CASSFRDRGQERYF.

This clonotype is deemed medium-sized (0.01 to 0.1%). This chain uses TRBV11-1 with TRBJ2-1; perhaps TRBD2 as D (8 bases). The CDR3 runs 15 residues. V was clipped by 5 bases and J by 2 bases, with 13 bases between them. Germline assignment: CDR1 SGHAT and CDR2 FQDESV (reference sequence). DNA for the CDR3: TGTGCCAGCAGCCGGGGGGGACAGACCTACAATGAGCAGTTCTTC. It is translated as CASSRGGQTYNEQFF.

This chain links TRBV5-1 with TRBJ2-6; TRBD2 matches at 10 bases. J lost 0 bases, V lost 3 bases, and 6 bases had no gene match. This CDR3 spans 18 amino acids. Germline values: CDR1 SGHRS, CDR2 YFSETQ. This chain's CDR3 is CASSSGLASSSGANVLTF. In DNA form, the CDR3 reads TGCGCCAGCAGCTCGGGACTAGCGTCGAGCTCTGGGGCCAACGTCCTGACTTTC.

There are many counts of this clonotype. The chain carries TRBV6-1 and TRBJ1-5; TRBD1 matches at 11 bases. V was clipped by 8 bases and J by 4 bases; unmatched bases: 1. In germline, CDR1 is MNHNS, CDR2 SASEGT. CDR3 length: 13 residues. The CDR3 region is CASGQGANQPQHF. CDR3 bases: TGTGCCAGCGGACAGGGGGCGAATCAGCCCCAGCATTTT.

The V and J genes are TRBV10-2 and TRBJ1-2; D may be TRBD1 (6 bases). V was clipped by 4 bases and J by 8 bases, with 17 bases between them. There are 14 residues in the CDR3. Per the germline V gene, CDR1 is WSHSY and CDR2 is SAAADI. The CDR3 DNA sequence: TGCGCCAGCAGTGCCACAGGGTATGGGGCCGGCTACACCTTC. Its protein is CASSATGYGAGYTF.

The chain has TRBV6-6 and TRBJ1-6, with no clear D. The V gene's germline CDR1 is MNHNY and CDR2 SVGAGI (reference sequence). The CDR3 totals 16 residues. The DNA for the CDR3 is TGTGTCACCAGTTATTTGGGAGGTTCCTATAATTCACCCCTCCACTTT. This sequence encodes CVTSYLGGSYNSPLHF.

This clonotype was detected ten times or more. V and J are TRBV20-1 and TRBJ2-7; 7 positions agree with TRBD2. The CDR3 length is 13 residues. V was pared by 5 bases and J by 6 bases, with 10 bases of the junction left unmatched. From germline, CDR1 is DFQATT and CDR2 SNEGSKA (reference sequence). CDR3 sequence reads: CSAVTSIVGEQYF. The CDR3 DNA is TGCAGTGCTGTGACTAGCATCGTGGGCGAGCAGTACTTC.

A note on this clonotype: The junction shows a germline mismatch at one end, possibly a read error. This chain's CDR3 is CVSSGARGTGTNVLTF. DNA of the CDR3: TGTGTCAGCAGTGGCGCGAGGGGGACCGGGACCAACGTCCTGACTTTC. The rearrangement uses TRBV6-2 or TRBV6-3 and TRBJ2-6, with D possibly matching TRBD1 (6 bases). The CDR3 runs to 16 residues. Germline V gene sequence: CDR1 MNHEY, CDR2 SVGEGT.

Concerning this clonotype: Its ends do not fully match the called genes, so a read error is possible. V usage is TRBV4-1 and J usage is TRBJ1-2; 8 nucleotides line up with TRBD1. The CDR3 consists of 15 residues. The germline gives CDR1 MGHRA, CDR2 YSYEKL. The CDR3 region is CASSDPGQASYGYTF. CDR3 nucleotide sequence: TGCGCCAGCAGCGACCCGGGACAGGCAAGCTATGGCTACACTTTC.

Concerning this clonotype: One end of the junction is discordant with germline, which a read error may explain. This chain links TRBV6-2 or TRBV6-3 with TRBJ2-3, with a tentative D call TRBD2 (6 bases). The CDR3 consists of 16 residues. CDR1 and CDR2 (germline): MNHEY, SVGEGT. CDR3 sequence reads: CTSSYSIAGTTDTQYF. The CDR3 DNA sequence: TGTACCAGCAGTTATTCGATCGCGGGAACCACAGATACGCAGTATTTT.

About this clonotype: Sequence at one end of the junction differs from germline and may be a read error. The V and J genes are TRBV4-3 and TRBJ2-7, with D unclear. This CDR3 has 15 residues. Per germline, CDR1 LGHNA and CDR2 YSLEER. CDR3: CASSQAQWPAYEQYF. CDR3 nucleotides: TGCGCTAGCAGCCAAGCGCAATGGCCAGCCTACGAGCAGTACTTC.

Many counts were recorded for this clonotype. V usage is TRBV7-9 and J usage is TRBJ1-2; TRBD1 is a possible D gene (5 bases). The V end was cut by 5 bases, the J end by 7 bases, with 17 bases between. This CDR3 spans 14 amino acids. Germline CDR1 SEHNR, CDR2 FQNEAQ (reference sequence). As DNA, the CDR3 is TGTGCCAGCAGCCCCGAGAGTTCAGGGTTTGGCTACACCTTC. This translates into CASSPESSGFGYTF.

On this clonotype itself: It may be a read error: a sequence one base away is much more abundant. This sequence joins TRBV5-6 and TRBJ2-2; D might be TRBD2 (6 bases). The CDR3 has 15 amino acids. Germline CDR1 SGHDT, CDR2 YYEEEE. Written as DNA, the CDR3 is TGTATTTCGACAAAGGGACTTTCAAACACCGGGGAGCTGCTTTTT. As protein: CISTKGLSNTGELLF.

Concerning this clonotype: A much larger clonotype is one base distant, so this may be a read error. The J gene is TRBJ2-5, the V gene TRBV4-2, with no clear D. Germline loops: CDR1 LGHNA, CDR2 YNFKEQ. CDR3 length equals 13 residues. CDR3 sequence: CAGSQDTAETQYF. CDR3 DNA: TGTGCCGGCAGCCAAGATACAGCAGAGACCCAGTACTTC.

As regards this clonotype: This may come from a read error, since a much larger clone is one base off. The chain recombines TRBV12-3 or TRBV12-4 with TRBJ2-1; no firm D call. The CDR3 covers 14 residues. The CDR3 bases are TGTGCCAGCAGCCCCCTGAGCTCCTACAGTGAGCAGTTCTTC. It codes for CASSPLSSYSEQFF.

The genes are TRBV9 and TRBJ2-7; D may match TRBD1 or TRBD2 (5 bases each). V lost 4 bases and J 5 bases, leaving 13 bases between the germline ends. The CDR3 loop spans 13 amino acids. Germline CDR1 SGDLS, CDR2 YYNGEE. Written as DNA, the CDR3 is TGTGCCAGCAGCTCTGACCGAGGGGACGAGCAGTACTTC. Its translation is CASSSDRGDEQYF.